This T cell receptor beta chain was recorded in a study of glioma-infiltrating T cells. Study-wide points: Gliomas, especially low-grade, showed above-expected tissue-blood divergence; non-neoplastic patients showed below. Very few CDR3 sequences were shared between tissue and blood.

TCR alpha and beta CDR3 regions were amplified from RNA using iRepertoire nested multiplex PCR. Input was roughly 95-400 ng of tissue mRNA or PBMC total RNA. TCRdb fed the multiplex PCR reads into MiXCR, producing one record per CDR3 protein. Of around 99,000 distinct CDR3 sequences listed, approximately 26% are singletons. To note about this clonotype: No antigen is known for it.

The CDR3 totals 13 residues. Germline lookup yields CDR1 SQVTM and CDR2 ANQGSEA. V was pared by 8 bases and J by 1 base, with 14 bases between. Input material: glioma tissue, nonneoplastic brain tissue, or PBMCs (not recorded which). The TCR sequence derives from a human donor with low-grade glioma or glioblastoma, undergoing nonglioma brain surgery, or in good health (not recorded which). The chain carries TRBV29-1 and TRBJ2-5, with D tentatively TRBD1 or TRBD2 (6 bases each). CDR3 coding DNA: TGCAGCTTCTCTTGGGGGGCCCAAGAGACCCAGTACTTC. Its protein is CSFSWGAQETQYF.